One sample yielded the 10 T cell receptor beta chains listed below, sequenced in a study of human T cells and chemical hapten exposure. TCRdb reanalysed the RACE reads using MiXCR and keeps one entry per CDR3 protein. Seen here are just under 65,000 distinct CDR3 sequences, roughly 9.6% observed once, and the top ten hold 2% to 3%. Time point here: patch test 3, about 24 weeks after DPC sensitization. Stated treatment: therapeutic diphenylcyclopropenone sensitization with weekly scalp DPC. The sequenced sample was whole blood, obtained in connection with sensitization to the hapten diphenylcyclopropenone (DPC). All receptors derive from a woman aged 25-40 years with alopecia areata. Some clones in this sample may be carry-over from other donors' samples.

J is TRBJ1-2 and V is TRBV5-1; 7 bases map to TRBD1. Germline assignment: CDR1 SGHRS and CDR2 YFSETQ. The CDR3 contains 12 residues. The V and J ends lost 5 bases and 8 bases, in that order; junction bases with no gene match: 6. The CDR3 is CASRTGFGGYTF. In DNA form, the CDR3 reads TGCGCCAGCAGGACAGGGTTCGGGGGCTACACCTTC.

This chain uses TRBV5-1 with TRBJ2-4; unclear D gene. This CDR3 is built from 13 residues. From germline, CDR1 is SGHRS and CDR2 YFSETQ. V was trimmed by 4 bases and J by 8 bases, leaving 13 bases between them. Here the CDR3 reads CASSLRAPDIQYF. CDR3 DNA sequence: TGCGCCAGCAGCCTACGGGCCCCTGACATTCAGTACTTC.

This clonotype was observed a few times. This chain's CDR3 is CASSENPGYEQFF. The CDR3 region has the DNA TGCGCCAGCAGTGAGAATCCGGGCTATGAGCAGTTCTTC. V is TRBV10-1 and J is TRBJ2-1; D gene uncertain. The germline V gene encodes CDR1 WNHNN and CDR2 SYGVQD (reference sequence). V was shortened by 2 bases and J by 8 bases, with 10 bases between the two germline ends. The CDR3 runs to 13 residues.

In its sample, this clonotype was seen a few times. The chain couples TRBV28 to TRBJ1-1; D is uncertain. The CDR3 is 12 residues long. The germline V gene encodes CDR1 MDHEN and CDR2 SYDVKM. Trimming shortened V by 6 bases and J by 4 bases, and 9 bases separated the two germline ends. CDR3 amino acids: CASRVGSTEAFF. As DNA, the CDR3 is TGTGCCAGCAGGGTGGGGTCCACTGAAGCTTTCTTT. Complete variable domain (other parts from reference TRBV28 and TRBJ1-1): DVKVTQSSRYLVKRTGEKVFLECVQDMDHENMFWYRQDPGLGLRLIYFSYDVKMKEKGDIPEGYSVSREKKERFSLILESASTNQTSMYLCASRVGSTEAFFGQGTRLTVV.

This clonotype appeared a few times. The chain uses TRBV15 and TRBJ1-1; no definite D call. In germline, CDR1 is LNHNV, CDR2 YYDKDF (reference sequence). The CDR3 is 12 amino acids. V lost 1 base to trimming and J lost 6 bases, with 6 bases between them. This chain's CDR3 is CATSRAYSEAFF. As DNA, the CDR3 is TGTGCCACCAGCAGAGCTTATTCTGAAGCTTTCTTT.

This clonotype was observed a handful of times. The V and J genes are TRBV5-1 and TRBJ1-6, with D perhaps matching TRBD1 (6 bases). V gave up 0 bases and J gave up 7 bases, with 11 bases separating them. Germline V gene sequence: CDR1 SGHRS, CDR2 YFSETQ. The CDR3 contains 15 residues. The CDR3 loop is CASSLEGDRNSPLHF. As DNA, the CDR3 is TGCGCCAGCAGCTTGGAGGGGGATCGGAATTCACCCCTCCACTTT.

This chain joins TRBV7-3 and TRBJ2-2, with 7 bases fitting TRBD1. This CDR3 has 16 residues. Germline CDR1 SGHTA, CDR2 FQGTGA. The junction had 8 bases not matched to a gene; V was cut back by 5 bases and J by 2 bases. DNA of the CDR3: TGTGCCAGCAGCCTCCACGGACAGGCAAACACCGGGGAGCTGTTTTTT. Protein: CASSLHGQANTGELFF.

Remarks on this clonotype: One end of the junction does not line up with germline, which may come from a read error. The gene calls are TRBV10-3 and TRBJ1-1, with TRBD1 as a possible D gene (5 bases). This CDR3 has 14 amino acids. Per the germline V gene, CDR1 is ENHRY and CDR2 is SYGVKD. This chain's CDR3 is CAIKGSPLNSEAFF. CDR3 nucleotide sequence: TGTGCCATCAAGGGGTCGCCTTTGAACTCTGAAGCTTTCTTT.

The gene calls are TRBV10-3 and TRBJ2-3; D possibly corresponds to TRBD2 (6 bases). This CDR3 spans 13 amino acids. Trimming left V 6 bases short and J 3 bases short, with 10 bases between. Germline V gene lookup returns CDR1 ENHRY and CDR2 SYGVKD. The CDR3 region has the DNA TGTGCCATCAGCGGGAGTCGGACAGATACGCAGTATTTT. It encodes CAISGSRTDTQYF.

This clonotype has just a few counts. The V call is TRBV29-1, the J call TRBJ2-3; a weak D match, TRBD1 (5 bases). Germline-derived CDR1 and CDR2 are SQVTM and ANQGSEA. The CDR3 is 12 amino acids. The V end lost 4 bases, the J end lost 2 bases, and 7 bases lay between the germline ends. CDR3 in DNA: TGCAGCGTTGTGACAGACACAGATACGCAGTATTTT. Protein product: CSVVTDTDTQYF.